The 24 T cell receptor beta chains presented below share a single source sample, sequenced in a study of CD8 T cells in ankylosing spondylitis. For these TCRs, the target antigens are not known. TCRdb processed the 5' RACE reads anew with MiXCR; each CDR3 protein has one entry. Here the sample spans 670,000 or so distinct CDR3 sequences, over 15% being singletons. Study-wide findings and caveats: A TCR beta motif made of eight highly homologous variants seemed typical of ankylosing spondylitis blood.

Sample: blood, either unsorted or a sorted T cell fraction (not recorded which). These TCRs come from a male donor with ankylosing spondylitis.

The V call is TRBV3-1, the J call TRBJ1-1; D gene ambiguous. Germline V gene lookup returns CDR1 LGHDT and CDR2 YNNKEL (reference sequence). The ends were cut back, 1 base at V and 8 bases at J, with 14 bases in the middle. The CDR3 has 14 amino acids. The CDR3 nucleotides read TGTGCCAGCAGCCAAGGATTAGAAACATTGGAAGCTTTCTTT. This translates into CASSQGLETLEAFF.

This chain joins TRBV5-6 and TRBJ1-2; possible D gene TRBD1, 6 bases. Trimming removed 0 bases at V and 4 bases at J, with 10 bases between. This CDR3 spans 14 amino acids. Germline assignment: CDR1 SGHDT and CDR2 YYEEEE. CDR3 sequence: CASSLDRATYGYTF. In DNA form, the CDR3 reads TGTGCCAGCAGCTTGGACAGGGCGACCTATGGCTACACCTTC.

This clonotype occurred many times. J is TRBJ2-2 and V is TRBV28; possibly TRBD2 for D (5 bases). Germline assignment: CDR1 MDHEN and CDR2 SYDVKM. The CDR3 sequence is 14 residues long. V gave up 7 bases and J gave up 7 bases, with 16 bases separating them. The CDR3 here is CASNLEGANGELFF. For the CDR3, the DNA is TGTGCCAGCAATCTTGAGGGAGCGAACGGGGAGCTGTTTTTT.

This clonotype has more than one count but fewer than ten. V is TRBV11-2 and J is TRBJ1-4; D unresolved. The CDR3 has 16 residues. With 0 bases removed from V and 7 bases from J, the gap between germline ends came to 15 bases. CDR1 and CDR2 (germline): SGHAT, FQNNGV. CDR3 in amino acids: CASSLDRSTWGEKLFF. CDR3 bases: TGTGCCAGCAGCTTAGATAGAAGCACCTGGGGTGAAAAACTGTTTTTT.

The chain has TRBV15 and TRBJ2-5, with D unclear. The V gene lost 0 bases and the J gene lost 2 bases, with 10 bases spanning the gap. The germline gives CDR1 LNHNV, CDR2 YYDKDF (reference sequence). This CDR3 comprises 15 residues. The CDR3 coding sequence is TGTGCCACCAGCAGAGATTCAAGCGTTCAAGAGACCCAGTACTTC. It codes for CATSRDSSVQETQYF.

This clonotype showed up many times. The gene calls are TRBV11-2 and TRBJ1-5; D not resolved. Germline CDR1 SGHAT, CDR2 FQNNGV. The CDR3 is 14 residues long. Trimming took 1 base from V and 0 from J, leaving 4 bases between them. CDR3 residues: CASSLADSNQPQHF. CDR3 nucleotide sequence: TGTGCCAGCAGCTTAGCAGATAGCAATCAGCCCCAGCATTTT.

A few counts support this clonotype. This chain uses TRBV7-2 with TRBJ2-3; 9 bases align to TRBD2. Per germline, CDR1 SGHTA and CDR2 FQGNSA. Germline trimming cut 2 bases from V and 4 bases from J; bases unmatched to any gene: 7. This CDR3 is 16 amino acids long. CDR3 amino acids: CASSLFGGGGADTQYF. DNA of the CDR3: TGTGCCAGCAGCTTATTCGGCGGGGGGGGAGCAGATACGCAGTATTTT. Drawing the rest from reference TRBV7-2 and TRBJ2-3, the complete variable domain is GAGVSQSPSNKVTEKGKDVELRCDPISGHTALYWYRQSLGQGLEFLIYFQGNSAPDKSGLPSDRFSAERTGGSVSTLTIQRTQQEDSAVYLCASSLFGGGGADTQYFGPGTRLTVL.

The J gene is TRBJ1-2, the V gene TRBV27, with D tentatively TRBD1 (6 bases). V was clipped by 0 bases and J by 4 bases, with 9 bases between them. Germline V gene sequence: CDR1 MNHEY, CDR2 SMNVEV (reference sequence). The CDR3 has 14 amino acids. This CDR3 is CASSLSPDSYGYTF. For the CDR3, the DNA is TGTGCCAGCAGTTTATCCCCGGACAGCTATGGCTACACCTTC.

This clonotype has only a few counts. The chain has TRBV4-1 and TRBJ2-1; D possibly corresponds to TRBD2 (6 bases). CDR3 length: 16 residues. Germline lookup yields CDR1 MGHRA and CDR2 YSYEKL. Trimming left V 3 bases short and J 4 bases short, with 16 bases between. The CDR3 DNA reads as TGCGCCAGCAGCCAGCCCCTGGGAGGCTTATACAATGAGCAGTTCTTC. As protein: CASSQPLGGLYNEQFF.

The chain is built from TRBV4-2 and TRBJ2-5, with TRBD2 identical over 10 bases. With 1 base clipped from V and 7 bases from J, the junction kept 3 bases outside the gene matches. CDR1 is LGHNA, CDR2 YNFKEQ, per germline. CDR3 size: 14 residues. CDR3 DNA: TGTGCCAGCAGCCAAGTGGCTAGCGGGGGGACCCAGTACTTC. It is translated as CASSQVASGGTQYF.

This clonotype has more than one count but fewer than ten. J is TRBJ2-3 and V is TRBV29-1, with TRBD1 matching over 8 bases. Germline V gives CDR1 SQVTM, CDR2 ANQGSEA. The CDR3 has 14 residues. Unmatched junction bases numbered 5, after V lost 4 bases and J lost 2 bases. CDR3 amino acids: CSVVPGGLTDTQYF. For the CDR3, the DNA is TGCAGCGTTGTCCCAGGGGGCCTCACAGATACGCAGTATTTT.

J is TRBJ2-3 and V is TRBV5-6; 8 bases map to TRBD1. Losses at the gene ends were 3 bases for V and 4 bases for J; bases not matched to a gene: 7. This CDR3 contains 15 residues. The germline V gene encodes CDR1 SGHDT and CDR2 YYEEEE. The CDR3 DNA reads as TGTGCCAGCAGCTGGGGGCCAGGGGGCCCAGATACGCAGTATTTT. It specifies CASSWGPGGPDTQYF.

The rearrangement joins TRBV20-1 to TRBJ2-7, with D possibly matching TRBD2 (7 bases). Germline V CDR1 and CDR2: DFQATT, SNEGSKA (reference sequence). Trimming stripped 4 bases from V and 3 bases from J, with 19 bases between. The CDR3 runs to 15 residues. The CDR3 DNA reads TGCAGTGCTAACATCCGGGGGGCGGTAGTCTACGAGCAGTACTTC. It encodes CSANIRGAVVYEQYF.

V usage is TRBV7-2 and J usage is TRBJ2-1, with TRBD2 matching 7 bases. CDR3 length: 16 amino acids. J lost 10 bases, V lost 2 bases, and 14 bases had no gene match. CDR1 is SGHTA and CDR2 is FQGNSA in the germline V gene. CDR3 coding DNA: TGTGCCAGCAGCTTAATCTCGACTAGCTACCCTGTCGAGCAGTTCTTC. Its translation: CASSLISTSYPVEQFF.

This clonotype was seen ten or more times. Here the CDR3 DNA reads TGTGCCAGCAGCCAAGATGGCGGGGCCTACGAGCAGTACTTC. This translates into CASSQDGGAYEQYF. V gene TRBV4-2 combines with J gene TRBJ2-7, with a possible D match to TRBD2 (6 bases). With 0 bases removed from V and 2 bases from J, the gap between germline ends came to 8 bases. The CDR3 consists of 14 residues. CDR1 and CDR2 (germline): LGHNA, YNFKEQ.

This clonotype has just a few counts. CDR3 sequence: CASSQGTSGAQFF. CDR3 DNA sequence: TGTGCCAGCAGCCAAGGGACTAGCGGAGCTCAGTTCTTC. This chain connects TRBV3-1 to TRBJ2-1; TRBD2 matches at 10 bases. CDR1 is LGHDT, CDR2 YNNKEL, per germline (reference sequence). Losses at the gene ends were 1 base for V and 13 bases for J; bases not matched to a gene: 4. This CDR3 spans 13 amino acids.

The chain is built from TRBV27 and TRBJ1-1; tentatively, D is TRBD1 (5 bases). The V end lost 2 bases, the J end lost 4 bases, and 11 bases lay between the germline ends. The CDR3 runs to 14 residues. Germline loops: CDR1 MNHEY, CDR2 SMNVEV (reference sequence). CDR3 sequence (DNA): TGTGCCAGCAGTTTAGGATGGGGGGGCACTGAAGCTTTCTTT. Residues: CASSLGWGGTEAFF.

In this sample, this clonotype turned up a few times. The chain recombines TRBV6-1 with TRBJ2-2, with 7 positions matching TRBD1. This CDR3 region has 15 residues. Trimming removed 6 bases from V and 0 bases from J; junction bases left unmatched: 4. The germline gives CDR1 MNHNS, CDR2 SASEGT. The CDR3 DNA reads TGTGCCAGCAGAGGGGGCGTATCGAACACCGGGGAGCTGTTTTTT. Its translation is CASRGGVSNTGELFF.

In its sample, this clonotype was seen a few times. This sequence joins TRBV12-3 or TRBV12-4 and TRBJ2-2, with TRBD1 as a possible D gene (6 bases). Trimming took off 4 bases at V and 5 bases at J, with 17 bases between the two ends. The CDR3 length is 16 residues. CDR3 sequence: CASSSRLGARTGELFF. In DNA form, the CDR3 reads TGTGCCAGCAGTTCACGGTTGGGGGCGAGGACCGGGGAGCTGTTTTTT.

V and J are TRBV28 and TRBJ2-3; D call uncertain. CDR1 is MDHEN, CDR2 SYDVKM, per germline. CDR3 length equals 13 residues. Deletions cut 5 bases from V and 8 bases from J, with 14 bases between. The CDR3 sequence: CASSLDPYGTQYF. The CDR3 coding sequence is TGTGCCAGCAGTCTAGACCCCTACGGTACGCAGTATTTT.

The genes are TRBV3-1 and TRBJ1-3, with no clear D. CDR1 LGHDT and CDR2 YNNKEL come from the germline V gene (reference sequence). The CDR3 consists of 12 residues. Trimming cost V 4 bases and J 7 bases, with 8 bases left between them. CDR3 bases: TGTGCCAGCAGCCTAGGACCTAACACCATATATTTT. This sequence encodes CASSLGPNTIYF.

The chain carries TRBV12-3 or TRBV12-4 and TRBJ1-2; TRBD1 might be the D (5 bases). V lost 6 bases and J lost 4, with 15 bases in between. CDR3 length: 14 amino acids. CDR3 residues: CASRQGRGGYGYTF. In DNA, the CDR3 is TGTGCCAGCAGACAAGGCCGGGGGGGCTATGGCTACACCTTC.

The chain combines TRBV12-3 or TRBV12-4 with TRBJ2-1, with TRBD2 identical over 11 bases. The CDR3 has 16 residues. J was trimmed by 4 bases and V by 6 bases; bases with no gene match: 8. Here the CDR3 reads CASRGLADEAYNEQFF. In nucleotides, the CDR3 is TGTGCCAGCAGGGGACTAGCGGATGAGGCGTACAATGAGCAGTTCTTC.

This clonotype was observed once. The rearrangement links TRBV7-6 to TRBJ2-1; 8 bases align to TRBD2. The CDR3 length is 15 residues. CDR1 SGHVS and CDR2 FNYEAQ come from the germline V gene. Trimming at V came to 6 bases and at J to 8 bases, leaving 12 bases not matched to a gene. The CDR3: CASRSGLEPAHEQFF. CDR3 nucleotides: TGTGCCAGCAGGTCGGGACTAGAACCCGCACATGAGCAGTTCTTC. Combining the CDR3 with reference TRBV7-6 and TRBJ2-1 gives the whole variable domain GAGVSQSPRYKVTKRGQDVALRCDPISGHVSLYWYRQALGQGPEFLTYFNYEAQQDKSGLPNDRFSAERPEGSISTLTIQRTEQRDSAMYRCASRSGLEPAHEQFFGPGTRLTVL.